This record concerns one T cell receptor beta chain sequence. The length of the CDR3 is 14 residues. V gave up 4 bases and J gave up 0 bases; unmatched junction bases: 3. Germline V CDR1 and CDR2: SGHNT, YYREEE (reference sequence). CD45RO-negative cells were positively selected for CCR7, leaving out terminally differentiated effector memory CD45RA+ cells. The sample is drawn from a study of shared clonotypes between healthy human individuals. This table comes from immunoSEQ multiplex PCR, and its TCRdb copy is limited to in-frame clones, with some not included. The sample has hundreds of thousands of clones, roughly nine tenths seen once.

This receptor was obtained from a man aged 25-45 years in good health. V gene TRBV5-4 combines with J gene TRBJ2-7; 8 bases map to TRBD1. What was sequenced was naive CD8+ T cells sorted from blood. The CDR3 DNA sequence: TGTGCCAGCAGCAACAGGGGGGCCTCCTACGAGCAGTACTTC. This translates into CASSNRGASYEQYF.